These 31 T cell receptor beta chains were all obtained from the same sample, sequenced in a study of blood T cell repertoires in COVID-19. Measured with immunoSEQ multiplex PCR; TCRdb has only the in-frame clones, and not every one. The sample lists 70,000 to 100,000 clones, approximately 78% occurring once. Sequencing was done on a sample of peripheral blood. Source of these receptors: a man in his fifties or sixties with active or convalescent COVID-19.

The chain carries TRBV5-1 and TRBJ1-5, with D unresolved. The CDR3 runs to 14 residues. Germline V gene data show CDR1 as SGHRS and CDR2 as YFSETQ. V lost 0 bases to trimming and J lost 4 bases, with 8 bases between them. This chain's CDR3 is CASSLEGGNQPQHF. CDR3 bases: TGCGCCAGCAGCTTGGAGGGAGGGAATCAGCCCCAGCATTTT.

The chain couples TRBV14 to TRBJ1-1; 8 nucleotides agree with TRBD1. The CDR3 consists of 17 residues. Germline V CDR1 and CDR2: SGHDN, FVKESK. V shed 1 base, J shed 3 bases, and the junction held 10 bases outside the gene matches. The CDR3 DNA reads TGTGCCAGCAGCCAAGCGACAGGGGCACCGAGGGACACTGAAGCTTTCTTT. Translating it yields CASSQATGAPRDTEAFF.

The V and J genes are TRBV6-2 or TRBV6-3 and TRBJ1-5, with TRBD1 matching over 9 bases. Looked up from germline, CDR1 is MNHEY and CDR2 is SVGEGT. Trimming removed 0 bases from V and 5 bases from J; junction bases left unmatched: 2. CDR3 length: 15 residues. The CDR3 nucleotides are TGTGCCAGCAGTTACTCGACAGGGGGATATCAGCCCCAGCATTTT. Translation: CASSYSTGGYQPQHF.

V is TRBV18 and J is TRBJ1-5; 9 bases agree with TRBD1. The germline gives CDR1 KGHSH, CDR2 LQKENI. The CDR3 contains 17 residues. V was pared by 3 bases and J by 2 bases, with 8 bases of the junction left unmatched. The CDR3 is CASSPGQGKGGNQPQHF. In DNA, the CDR3 is TGTGCCAGCTCACCCGGACAGGGGAAGGGGGGCAATCAGCCCCAGCATTTT. Based on the CDR3 plus reference TRBV18 and TRBJ1-5, the full variable domain is NAGVMQNPRHLVRRRGQEARLRCSPMKGHSHVYWYRQLPEEGLKFMVYLQKENIIDESGMPKERFSAEFPKEGPSILRIQQVVRGDSAAYFCASSPGQGKGGNQPQHFGDGTRLSIL.

The chain combines TRBV5-6 with TRBJ1-5; TRBD1 aligns across 7 bases. The germline V gene has CDR1 SGHDT and CDR2 YYEEEE. Trimming at V came to 2 bases and at J to 3 bases, leaving 8 bases not matched to a gene. The CDR3 is made up of 16 amino acids. This CDR3 is CASSLGQGGPNQPQHF. DNA of the CDR3: TGTGCCAGCAGCTTAGGGCAGGGGGGACCCAATCAGCCCCAGCATTTT.

V is TRBV6-5 and J is TRBJ2-2; TRBD2 might be the D (5 bases). Between the trimmed V and J ends, which lost 10 bases and 4 bases, there was a span of 16 bases. Germline lookup yields CDR1 MNHEY and CDR2 SVGAGI. This CDR3 spans 14 amino acids. The CDR3 loop is CATLQIRGTGELFF. The CDR3 DNA reads as TGTGCCACCTTACAGATCCGGGGCACCGGGGAGCTGTTTTTT.

The chain has TRBV10-3 and TRBJ2-7; 10 nucleotides line up with TRBD2. Per germline, CDR1 ENHRY and CDR2 SYGVKD. J gave up 7 bases and V 2 bases, and 2 bases lay outside the gene matches. CDR3 length: 13 amino acids. The CDR3 nucleotides read TGTGCCATCAGTGAGCTAGCGGGGGATGAGCAGTACTTC. Translated, it gives CAISELAGDEQYF.

The J gene is TRBJ1-3, the V gene TRBV9; D remains unclear. Germline V gene data show CDR1 as SGDLS and CDR2 as YYNGEE. This CDR3 is built from 14 residues. The V gene lost 0 bases and the J gene lost 3 bases, with 7 bases spanning the gap. CDR3 in DNA: TGTGCCAGCAGCGTAGAACAGAATGGAAACACCATATATTTT. As protein: CASSVEQNGNTIYF.

The rearrangement uses TRBV24-1 and TRBJ2-2, with 7 bases fitting TRBD2. The CDR3 consists of 15 residues. With V trimmed by 4 bases and J by 8 bases, 9 bases remained unmatched. Germline V CDR1 and CDR2: KGHDR, SFDVKD. CDR3 nucleotides: TGTGCCACCAGTGAAAGGGACTACCCGCGAGGGGAGCTGTTTTTT. Protein: CATSERDYPRGELFF.

The rearrangement joins TRBV5-6 to TRBJ2-2; a possible D gene is TRBD1 (6 bases). Trimming removed 10 bases at V and 1 base at J, with 17 bases between. Germline CDR1 SGHDT, CDR2 YYEEEE. This CDR3 contains 15 residues. The CDR3 nucleotides read TGTGCCTCCAGCTTCCCGACAGGGAACACCGGGGAGCTGTTTTTT. It yields the protein CASSFPTGNTGELFF. Full variable domain (rest looked up from reference TRBV5-6 and TRBJ2-2): DAGVTQSPTHLIKTRGQQVTLRCSPKSGHDTVSWYQQALGQGPQFIFQYYEEEERQRGNFPDRFSGHQFPNYSSELNVNALLLGDSALYLCASSFPTGNTGELFFGEGSRLTVL.

The V gene is TRBV30, the J gene TRBJ2-7, with D tentatively TRBD2 (6 bases). There are 13 residues in the CDR3. V lost 8 bases to trimming and J lost 0 bases, with 14 bases between them. Germline V CDR1 and CDR2: GTSNPN, SVGIG (reference sequence). CDR3 in amino acids: CAGGEADSYEQYF. The CDR3 bases are TGTGCCGGAGGGGAGGCGGACTCCTACGAGCAGTACTTC.

Only one count was recorded for this clone. CDR3 nucleotide sequence: TGTGCCAGCAGCCCAAAAGCGGGGGGATTCACAGATACGCAGTATTTT. It yields the protein CASSPKAGGFTDTQYF. The chain employs TRBV5-4 and TRBJ2-3; 9 bases agree with TRBD2. This CDR3 contains 16 residues. V shed 4 bases, J shed 2 bases, and the junction held 8 bases outside the gene matches. From germline, CDR1 is SGHNT and CDR2 YYREEE (reference sequence).

The chain carries TRBV24-1 and TRBJ2-1; D possibly corresponds to TRBD1 (6 bases). The CDR3 has 14 residues. CDR1 and CDR2 (germline): KGHDR, SFDVKD. Trimming left V 4 bases short and J 4 bases short, with 10 bases between. DNA of the CDR3: TGTGCCACCAGTGAGGTAGGACAGTACAATGAGCAGTTCTTC. It yields the protein CATSEVGQYNEQFF.

V usage is TRBV27 and J usage is TRBJ1-6; D unresolved. The CDR3 runs to 18 residues. V lost 0 bases and J 5 bases, leaving 17 bases between the germline ends. Germline V gene data show CDR1 as MNHEY and CDR2 as SMNVEV (reference sequence). CDR3 loop: CASSLSESEGLDNSPLHF. CDR3 bases: TGTGCCAGCAGTTTATCGGAATCTGAGGGATTGGATAATTCACCCCTCCACTTT.

The chain recombines TRBV30 with TRBJ1-2; D is ambiguous. The germline CDR1 and CDR2 sequences are GTSNPN and SVGIG (reference sequence). This CDR3 spans 12 amino acids. The V end was cut by 0 bases, the J end by 7 bases, with 9 bases between. The CDR3 sequence: CAWSVPVGGYTF. The CDR3, as DNA: TGTGCCTGGAGTGTACCGGTCGGTGGCTACACCTTC.

The chain employs TRBV7-8 and TRBJ2-5, with 10 bases aligning to TRBD2. CDR3 length: 20 amino acids. J gave up 5 bases and V 2 bases, and 20 bases lay outside the gene matches. CDR1 is SGHVS, CDR2 FQNEAQ, per germline. The CDR3 DNA reads TGTGCCAGCAGCTTACTTTGGGCCACTAGCGGGGTGGGGTCAGGGGAGACCCAGTACTTC. Translation: CASSLLWATSGVGSGETQYF.

J is TRBJ2-2 and V is TRBV14; perhaps TRBD1 as D (6 bases). This CDR3 spans 14 amino acids. Germline-derived CDR1 and CDR2 are SGHDN and FVKESK. V lost 6 bases and J 5 bases, leaving 13 bases between the germline ends. CDR3 DNA: TGTGCCAGCAGATTTGGGACAATGACCGGGGAGCTGTTTTTT. Its translation: CASRFGTMTGELFF.

This chain joins TRBV27 and TRBJ1-5; unclear D gene. The CDR3 is 12 amino acids. With 8 bases removed from V and 2 bases from J, the gap between germline ends came to 7 bases. The V gene's germline CDR1 is MNHEY and CDR2 SMNVEV (reference sequence). DNA for the CDR3: TGTGCCAGCGGCGGCGGCAATCAGCCCCAGCATTTT. Protein sequence: CASGGGNQPQHF.

The CDR3 DNA sequence: TGTGCCAGCAGCGTAGCTGTGGGGGGTAGTGAAAAACTGTTTTTT. It codes for CASSVAVGGSEKLFF. The V and J genes are TRBV9 and TRBJ1-4; a possible D gene is TRBD1 (5 bases). This CDR3 has 15 residues. Trimming stripped 0 bases from V and 7 bases from J, with 13 bases between. CDR1 is SGDLS and CDR2 is YYNGEE in the germline V gene.

This sequence joins TRBV27 and TRBJ1-2, with 12 bases lining up with TRBD1. The CDR3 totals 16 residues. Germline CDR1 MNHEY, CDR2 SMNVEV (reference sequence). Trimming took 5 bases from V and 3 from J; bases not matched to a gene: 7. CDR3 DNA: TGTGCCAGCAGTCCCGGGACAGGGGGCGCTGACTATGGCTACACCTTC. Translated, it gives CASSPGTGGADYGYTF.

The chain joins TRBV28 to TRBJ2-1; tentative D call: TRBD1 (5 bases). Germline V gene sequence: CDR1 MDHEN, CDR2 SYDVKM. V was clipped by 4 bases and J by 7 bases, with 14 bases between them. The CDR3 loop spans 14 amino acids. CDR3 residues: CASSSSPRQNEQFF. The CDR3, as DNA: TGTGCCAGCAGTTCCTCCCCTCGACAGAATGAGCAGTTCTTC.

The J gene is TRBJ2-7, the V gene TRBV5-1, with D possibly being TRBD2 (5 bases). The CDR3 runs 12 residues. Germline CDR1 SGHRS, CDR2 YFSETQ. V lost 4 bases and J 6 bases, leaving 11 bases between the germline ends. CDR3 in amino acids: CASSPYGVEQYF. The CDR3 bases are TGCGCCAGCAGCCCCTACGGGGTCGAGCAGTACTTC.

V and J are TRBV4-1 and TRBJ2-1; 9 bases fit TRBD1. Germline-derived CDR1 and CDR2 are MGHRA and YSYEKL. The V segment lost 4 bases and the J segment 10 bases; nucleotides outside the gene matches: 8. The CDR3 covers 14 residues. The CDR3 reads CASSPGTGPSEQFF. For the CDR3, the DNA is TGCGCCAGCAGCCCCGGGACAGGGCCTTCGGAGCAGTTCTTC.

The CDR3 spells CASSEASVQETQYF. The CDR3, as DNA: TGTGCCAGCAGTGAAGCGTCAGTCCAAGAGACCCAGTACTTC. The chain is built from TRBV6-1 and TRBJ2-5, with no clear D. CDR1 is MNHNS and CDR2 is SASEGT in the germline V gene. Trimming removed 0 bases at V and 1 base at J, with 6 bases between. There are 14 residues in the CDR3.

The chain is built from TRBV15 and TRBJ1-3; no clear D. The CDR3 extends over 16 amino acids. From germline, CDR1 is LNHNV and CDR2 YYDKDF (reference sequence). Trimming removed 4 bases at V and 0 bases at J, with 13 bases between. The CDR3 DNA reads TGTGCCACCAGCAAAGGTGGGAGCCTCTCTGGAAACACCATATATTTT. This gives the protein CATSKGGSLSGNTIYF.

The chain recombines TRBV13 with TRBJ1-6; unclear D gene. Germline assignment: CDR1 PRHDT and CDR2 FYEKMQ (reference sequence). V lost 3 bases, J lost 10 bases, and 7 bases lay in between. The CDR3 loop spans 12 amino acids. CDR3 region: CASSLAGSPLHF. CDR3 DNA sequence: TGTGCCAGCAGCTTGGCGGGGTCACCCCTCCACTTT.

The chain links TRBV18 to TRBJ2-5; TRBD1 aligns across 8 bases. CDR3 size: 13 residues. CDR1 and CDR2 from the germline V gene are KGHSH and LQKENI. V was pared by 8 bases and J by 5 bases, with 7 bases of the junction left unmatched. CDR3 DNA: TGTGCCAGCACTTCAGGGGGCCCCGAGACCCAGTACTTC. It codes for CASTSGGPETQYF.

This chain joins TRBV6-1 and TRBJ1-3; D gene ambiguous. This CDR3 has 16 amino acids. Germline lookup yields CDR1 MNHNS and CDR2 SASEGT. V was shortened by 1 base and J by 0 bases, with 10 bases between the two germline ends. The CDR3 nucleotides read TGTGCCAGCAGTGAAGTTGCCCCCGGCTCTGGAAACACCATATATTTT. Its translation is CASSEVAPGSGNTIYF.

V and J are TRBV5-1 and TRBJ2-7, with 7 positions matching TRBD2. From germline, CDR1 is SGHRS and CDR2 YFSETQ. The V and J ends lost 4 bases and 0 bases, in that order; junction bases with no gene match: 7. The CDR3 is 15 residues long. CDR3 DNA: TGCGCCAGCAGCCCGGCCCCGGGGGGCTCCTACGAGCAGTACTTC. Translated: CASSPAPGGSYEQYF.

Written as DNA, the CDR3 is TGCGCCAGCAGCCAAGCCACTAGCGGGGGGGGCGATGAGCAGTTCTTC. Translating gives CASSQATSGGGDEQFF. This rearrangement joins TRBV4-1 to TRBJ2-1; 13 bases align to TRBD2. The CDR3 is 16 amino acids. The V segment lost 1 base and the J segment 8 bases; nucleotides outside the gene matches: 5. Per the germline V gene, CDR1 is MGHRA and CDR2 is YSYEKL.

The chain joins TRBV6-2 or TRBV6-3 to TRBJ2-1; 7 bases map to TRBD2. CDR3 length: 15 residues. Germline CDR1 MNHEY, CDR2 SVGEGT. V trimming: 2 bases; J trimming: 3 bases; junction bases outside the gene matches: 4. CDR3 in DNA: TGTGCCAGCAGTTACAGCCTAGCGGTCTACAATGAGCAGTTCTTC. It specifies CASSYSLAVYNEQFF.